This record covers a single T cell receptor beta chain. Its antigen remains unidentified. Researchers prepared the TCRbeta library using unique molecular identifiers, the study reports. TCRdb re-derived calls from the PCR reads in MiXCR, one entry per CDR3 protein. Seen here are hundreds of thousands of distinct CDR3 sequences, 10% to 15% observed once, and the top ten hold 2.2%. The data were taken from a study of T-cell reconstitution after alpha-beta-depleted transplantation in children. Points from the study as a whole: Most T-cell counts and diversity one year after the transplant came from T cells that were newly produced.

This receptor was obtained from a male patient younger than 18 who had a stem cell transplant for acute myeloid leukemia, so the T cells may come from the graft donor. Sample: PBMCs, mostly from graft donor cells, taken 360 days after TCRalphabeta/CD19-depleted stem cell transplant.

The CDR3 loop is CASSPVEAGANVLTF. In DNA, the CDR3 is TGTGCCAGCAGTCCCGTCGAGGCTGGGGCCAACGTCCTGACTTTC. The chain carries TRBV28 and TRBJ2-6; D remains ambiguous. This CDR3 has 15 residues. Trimming took 5 bases from V and 2 from J, leaving 10 bases between them. Germline V gene data show CDR1 as MDHEN and CDR2 as SYDVKM.